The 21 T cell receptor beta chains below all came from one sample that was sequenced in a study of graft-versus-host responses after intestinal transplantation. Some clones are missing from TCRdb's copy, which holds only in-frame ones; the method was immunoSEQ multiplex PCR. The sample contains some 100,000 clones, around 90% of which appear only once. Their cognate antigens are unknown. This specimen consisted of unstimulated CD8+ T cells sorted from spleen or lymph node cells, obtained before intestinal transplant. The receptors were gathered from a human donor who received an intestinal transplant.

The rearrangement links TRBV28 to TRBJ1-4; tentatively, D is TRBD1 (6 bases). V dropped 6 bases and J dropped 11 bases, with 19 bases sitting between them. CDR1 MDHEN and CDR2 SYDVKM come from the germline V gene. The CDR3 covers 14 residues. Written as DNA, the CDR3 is TGTGCCAGCAGCCTTCGACAGGTCTTGCCGAAACTGTTTTTT. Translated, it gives CASSLRQVLPKLFF.

The CDR3 DNA follows: TGTGCCAGCAGTTCAGGGGGCGGTTTTCAGCCCCAGCATTTT. This sequence encodes CASSSGGGFQPQHF. The J gene is TRBJ1-5, the V gene TRBV27, with 8 bases identical to TRBD1. CDR1 and CDR2 (germline): MNHEY, SMNVEV (reference sequence). There are 14 residues in the CDR3. V gave up 4 bases and J gave up 6 bases; unmatched junction bases: 5.

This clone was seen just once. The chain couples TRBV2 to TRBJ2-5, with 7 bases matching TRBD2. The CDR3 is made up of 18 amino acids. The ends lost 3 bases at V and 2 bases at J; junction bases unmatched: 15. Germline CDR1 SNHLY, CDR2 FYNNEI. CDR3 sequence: CASSDFSGPRGRQETQYF. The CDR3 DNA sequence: TGTGCCAGCAGTGACTTTAGCGGGCCCCGGGGACGACAAGAGACCCAGTACTTC.

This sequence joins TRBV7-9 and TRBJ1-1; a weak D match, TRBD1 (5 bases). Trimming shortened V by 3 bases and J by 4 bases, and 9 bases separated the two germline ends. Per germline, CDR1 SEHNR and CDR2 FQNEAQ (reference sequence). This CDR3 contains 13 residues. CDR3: CASSLLGATEAFF. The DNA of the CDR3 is TGTGCCAGCAGCTTGTTAGGGGCCACTGAAGCTTTCTTT.

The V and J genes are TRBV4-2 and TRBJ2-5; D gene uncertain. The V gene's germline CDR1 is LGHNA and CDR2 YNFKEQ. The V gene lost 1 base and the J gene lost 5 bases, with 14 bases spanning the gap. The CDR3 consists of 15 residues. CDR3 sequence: CASSQASLGSETQYF. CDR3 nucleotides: TGTGCCAGCAGCCAAGCCAGCCTGGGATCCGAGACCCAGTACTTC.

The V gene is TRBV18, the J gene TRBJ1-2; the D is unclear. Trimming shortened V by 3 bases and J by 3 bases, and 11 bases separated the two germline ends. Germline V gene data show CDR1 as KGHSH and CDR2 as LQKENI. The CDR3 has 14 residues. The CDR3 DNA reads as TGTGCCAGCTCACCTGTTATACAGCACTATGGCTACACCTTC. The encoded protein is CASSPVIQHYGYTF. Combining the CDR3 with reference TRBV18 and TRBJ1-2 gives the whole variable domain NAGVMQNPRHLVRRRGQEARLRCSPMKGHSHVYWYRQLPEEGLKFMVYLQKENIIDESGMPKERFSAEFPKEGPSILRIQQVVRGDSAAYFCASSPVIQHYGYTFGSGTRLTVV.

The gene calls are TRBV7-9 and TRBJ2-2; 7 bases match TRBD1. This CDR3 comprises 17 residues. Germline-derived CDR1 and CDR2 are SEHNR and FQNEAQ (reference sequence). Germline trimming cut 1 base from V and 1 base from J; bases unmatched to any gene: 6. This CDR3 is CASSLGDSGRNTGELFF. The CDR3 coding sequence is TGTGCCAGCAGCTTAGGGGACAGTGGTCGGAACACCGGGGAGCTGTTTTTT.

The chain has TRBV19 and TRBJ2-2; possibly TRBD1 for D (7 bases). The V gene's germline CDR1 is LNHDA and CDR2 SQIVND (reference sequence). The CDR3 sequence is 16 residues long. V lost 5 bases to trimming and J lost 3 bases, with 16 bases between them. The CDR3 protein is CASSARAGGYTGELFF. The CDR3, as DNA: TGTGCCAGTAGTGCTAGGGCAGGGGGGTACACCGGGGAGCTGTTTTTT.

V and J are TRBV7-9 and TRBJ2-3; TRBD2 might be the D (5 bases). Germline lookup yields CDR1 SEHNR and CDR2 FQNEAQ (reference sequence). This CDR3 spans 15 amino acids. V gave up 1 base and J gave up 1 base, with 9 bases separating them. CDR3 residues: CASSLVDYGTDTQYF. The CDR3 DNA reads TGTGCCAGCAGCTTAGTCGACTATGGCACAGATACGCAGTATTTT.

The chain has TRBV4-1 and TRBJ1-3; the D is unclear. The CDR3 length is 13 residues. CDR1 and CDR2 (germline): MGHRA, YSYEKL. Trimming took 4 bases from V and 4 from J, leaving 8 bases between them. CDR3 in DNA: TGCGCCAGCAGCCCCTCGGACGGAAACACCATATATTTT. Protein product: CASSPSDGNTIYF.

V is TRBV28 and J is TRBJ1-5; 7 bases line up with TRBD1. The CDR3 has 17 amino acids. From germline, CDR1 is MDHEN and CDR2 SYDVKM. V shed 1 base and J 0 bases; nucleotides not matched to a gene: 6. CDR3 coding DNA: TGTGCCAGCAGTTTATACCGGGACAGCTATAGCAATCAGCCCCAGCATTTT. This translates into CASSLYRDSYSNQPQHF.

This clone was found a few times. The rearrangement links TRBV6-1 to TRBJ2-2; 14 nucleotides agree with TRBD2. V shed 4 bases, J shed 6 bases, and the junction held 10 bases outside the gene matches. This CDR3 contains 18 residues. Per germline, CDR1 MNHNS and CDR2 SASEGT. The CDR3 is CASSGLPGLAGAAGELFF. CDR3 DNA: TGTGCCAGCAGTGGCCTCCCGGGACTAGCGGGGGCGGCCGGGGAGCTGTTTTTT.

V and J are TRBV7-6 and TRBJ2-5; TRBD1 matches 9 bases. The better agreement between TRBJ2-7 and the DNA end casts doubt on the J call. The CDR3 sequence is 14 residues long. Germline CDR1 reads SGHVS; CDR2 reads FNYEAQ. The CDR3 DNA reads TGTGCCAGCAGCCCCACAGGGGGCCGAGGCGAGCAGTACTTC. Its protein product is CASSPTGGRGEQYF.

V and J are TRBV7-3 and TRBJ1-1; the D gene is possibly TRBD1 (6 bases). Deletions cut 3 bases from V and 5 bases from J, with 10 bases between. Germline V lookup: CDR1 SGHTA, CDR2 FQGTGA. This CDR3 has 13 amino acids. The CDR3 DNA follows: TGTGCCAGCAGCTTGGGCCAGGGGACTGAAGCTTTCTTT. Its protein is CASSLGQGTEAFF. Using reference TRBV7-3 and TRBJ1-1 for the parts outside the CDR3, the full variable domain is GAGVSQTPSNKVTEKGKYVELRCDPISGHTALYWYRQSLGQGPEFLIYFQGTGAADDSGLPNDRFFAVRPEGSVSTLKIQRTERGDSAVYLCASSLGQGTEAFFGQGTRLTVV.

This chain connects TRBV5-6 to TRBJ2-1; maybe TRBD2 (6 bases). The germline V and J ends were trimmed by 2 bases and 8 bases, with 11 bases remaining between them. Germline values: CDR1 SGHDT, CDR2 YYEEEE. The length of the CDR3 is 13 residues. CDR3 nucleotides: TGTGCCAGCAGCTTCGGTAGCGGCCATGAGCAGTTCTTC. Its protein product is CASSFGSGHEQFF.

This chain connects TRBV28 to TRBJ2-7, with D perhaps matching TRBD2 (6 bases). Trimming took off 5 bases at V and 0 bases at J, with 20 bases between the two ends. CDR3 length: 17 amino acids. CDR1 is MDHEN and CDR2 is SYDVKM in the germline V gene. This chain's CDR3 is CASSPPLQRASSYEQYF. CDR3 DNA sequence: TGTGCCAGCAGTCCCCCCTTACAGCGGGCGAGCTCCTACGAGCAGTACTTC.

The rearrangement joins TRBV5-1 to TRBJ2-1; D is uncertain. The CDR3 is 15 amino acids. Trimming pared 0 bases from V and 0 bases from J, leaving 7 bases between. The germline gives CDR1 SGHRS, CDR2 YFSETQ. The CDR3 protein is CASSLEGPSYNEQFF. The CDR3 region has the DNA TGCGCCAGCAGCTTGGAAGGGCCCTCCTACAATGAGCAGTTCTTC.

CDR3 protein: CASSEWNSYEQYF. The DNA of the CDR3 is TGTGCCAGCAGTGAATGGAACTCCTACGAGCAGTACTTC. This sequence joins TRBV6-1 and TRBJ2-7; unclear D gene. V was cut by 2 bases and J by 0 bases, with 5 bases left in between. The CDR3 runs 13 residues. CDR1 and CDR2 (germline): MNHNS, SASEGT.

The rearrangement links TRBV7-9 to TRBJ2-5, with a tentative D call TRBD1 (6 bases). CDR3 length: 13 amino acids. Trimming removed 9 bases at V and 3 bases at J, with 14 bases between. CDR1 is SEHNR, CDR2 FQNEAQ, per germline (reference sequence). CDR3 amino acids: CASSEGHEETQYF. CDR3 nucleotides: TGTGCCAGTTCAGAGGGACACGAAGAGACCCAGTACTTC.

The CDR3 region has the DNA TGTGCCAGCAGCTTCAGCCGACTAGCGGGTACGAACACCGGGGAGCTGTTTTTT. Translation gives CASSFSRLAGTNTGELFF. The chain joins TRBV11-1 to TRBJ2-2; 10 nucleotides align to TRBD2. The CDR3 is made up of 18 amino acids. CDR1 and CDR2 from the germline V gene are SGHAT and FQDESV (reference sequence). The ends lost 3 bases at V and 0 bases at J; junction bases unmatched: 7.

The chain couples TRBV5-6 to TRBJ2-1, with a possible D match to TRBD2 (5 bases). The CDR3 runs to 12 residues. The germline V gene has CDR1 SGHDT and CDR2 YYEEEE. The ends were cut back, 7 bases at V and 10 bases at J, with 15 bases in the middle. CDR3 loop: CASELSGGEQFF. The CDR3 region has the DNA TGTGCCAGCGAACTCTCAGGCGGGGAGCAGTTCTTC.